One and the same sample provided the 5 T cell receptor beta chains below, sequenced in a study of blood T cell repertoires in COVID-19. Assay used: immunoSEQ multiplex PCR; TCRdb lists only in-frame clones, some missing. The data contain fewer than 250,000 clones, roughly four fifths of them singletons. Sequencing used peripheral blood. These receptors all stem from a man between 45 and 60 years old with acute or convalescent COVID-19.

This clone was detected only once. This sequence joins TRBV6-5 and TRBJ1-3; 8 nucleotides align to TRBD1. The CDR3 contains 15 residues. CDR1 is MNHEY and CDR2 is SVGAGI in the germline V gene. With V trimmed by 11 bases and J by 2 bases, 11 bases remained unmatched. CDR3 nucleotide sequence: TGTGCCTCCACAAACAGGGGGTTCGCTGGAAACACCATATATTTT. Translation gives CASTNRGFAGNTIYF.

The genes are TRBV5-5 and TRBJ2-7; tentative D call: TRBD2 (6 bases). The V end lost 1 base, the J end lost 4 bases, and 15 bases lay between the germline ends. Germline V gene data show CDR1 as SGHKS and CDR2 as YYEKEE (reference sequence). This CDR3 has 15 residues. The CDR3 reads CASSLKSGVTYEQYF. CDR3 coding DNA: TGTGCCAGCAGCTTGAAGTCGGGAGTGACGTACGAGCAGTACTTC.

Points on this clone: The DNA is omitted, as the CDR3 cannot be located on it reliably, and the CDR3 follows TCRdb's listing. The gene calls are TRBV25-1 and TRBJ2-7; the table calls TRBD1, which could not be checked here. In germline, CDR1 is MGHDK, CDR2 SYGVNS. The CDR3 contains 13 residues when both ends are counted. The chain's CDR3 is CASSESFGTGIFF.

The chain couples TRBV6-5 to TRBJ2-1, with TRBD2 matching 7 bases. Germline V gene data show CDR1 as MNHEY and CDR2 as SVGAGI. The CDR3 has 12 amino acids. V shed 7 bases and J 10 bases; nucleotides not matched to a gene: 7. The CDR3 coding sequence is TGTGCCAGCACGAGAGCGGGGACCGAGCAGTTCTTC. It is translated as CASTRAGTEQFF.

V is TRBV16 and J is TRBJ1-5, with D uncertain. The germline gives CDR1 KGHSY, CDR2 FQNENV. The CDR3 has 15 amino acids. Trimming shortened V by 1 base and J by 4 bases, and 11 bases separated the two germline ends. The CDR3 region is CASSQFVTVNQPQHF. As DNA, the CDR3 is TGTGCCAGCAGCCAATTTGTCACAGTGAATCAGCCCCAGCATTTT.